What follows describes a single TCR beta chain. It lacks a known antigen. No much larger clonotype is one base removed from it; base qualities were not supplied. Library construction relied on the immunoSEQ multiplex PCR assay. Drawn from immuneACCESS, this table holds only the in-frame rearrangements with V and J called that TCRdb kept. Clones are partly lost; checked studies trace under half to an unresolved V gene and leave the rest unexplained. In all, the sample holds about 55,000 clones, and 80% to 90% of those were seen once. Clones ranked in the top ten supply around 0.57% of the sample. The data were obtained in a study of T cell changes during pregnancy in multiple sclerosis (dated by TCRdb to about 2019). With respect to the entire study: The study examined how the T cell repertoire changed over the course of pregnancy in women with multiple sclerosis.

The trim is 7 bases for V and 0 bases for J, with a gap of 15 bases between the germline ends. CDR1 is given as MNHNS and CDR2 as SASEGT, both from the germline V gene. CDR3 length: 15 amino acids, cysteine to phenylalanine. Only the CDR3 DNA is retained, 45 bases long and in frame from the first base. The chain is assembled from TRBV6-1 and TRBJ1-2; the D region possibly corresponds to TRBD1 (5 bases align). The source was CD4+ T cells from peripheral blood mononuclear cells, collected in the first trimester of pregnancy. The clonotype was recovered from a female donor with multiple sclerosis, enrolled in a pregnancy study. The bases read TGTGCCAGCAACTTTCAGGGTGGTGCTAACTATGGCTACACCTTC. Its protein is CASNFQGGANYGYTF.